The 3 T cell receptor beta chains presented below share a single source sample, sequenced in a study of cytomegalovirus exposure and HLA in healthy donors. PCR involved 60 Vbeta and 13 Jbeta primers. Generated by immunoSEQ multiplex PCR, the TCRdb table keeps only in-frame clones and is missing some. Seen here are 100,000 to 150,000 clones, about 76% observed once, and the top ten hold around 1.3%. Sequenced input: PBMCs. These receptors were taken from a woman aged 40-49 years in good health and CMV-seronegative.

The CDR3 here is CASSLVGDTDYEQYF. The DNA of the CDR3 is TGTGCCAGCAGCTTAGTGGGGGACACAGACTACGAGCAGTACTTC. This sequence joins TRBV7-9 and TRBJ2-7; D possibly corresponds to TRBD1 (6 bases). CDR1 is SEHNR and CDR2 is FQNEAQ in the germline V gene (reference sequence). The V end was cut by 1 base, the J end by 3 bases, with 13 bases between. The CDR3 totals 15 residues.

The rearrangement uses TRBV18 and TRBJ1-1, with 10 bases that match TRBD1. CDR1 KGHSH and CDR2 LQKENI come from the germline V gene. The CDR3 is made up of 14 amino acids. After removal of 6 bases from V and 7 bases from J, the junction contained 8 bases not matched to a gene. Written as DNA, the CDR3 is TGTGCCAGCTCCCGGGACAGGGGAACGAGTGAAGCTTTCTTT. Its protein is CASSRDRGTSEAFF.

In this sample, this clone turned up once. Other DNA sequences in this specimen translate into the identical CDR3. V usage is TRBV7-2 and J usage is TRBJ1-1; TRBD1 aligns across 7 bases. Germline V gene data show CDR1 as SGHTA and CDR2 as FQGNSA. Germline trimming cut 5 bases from V and 1 base from J; bases unmatched to any gene: 4. This CDR3 has 14 amino acids. The DNA of the CDR3 is TGTGCCAGCAGCCTTTACAGGGGGAACACTGAAGCTTTCTTT. Residues: CASSLYRGNTEAFF.